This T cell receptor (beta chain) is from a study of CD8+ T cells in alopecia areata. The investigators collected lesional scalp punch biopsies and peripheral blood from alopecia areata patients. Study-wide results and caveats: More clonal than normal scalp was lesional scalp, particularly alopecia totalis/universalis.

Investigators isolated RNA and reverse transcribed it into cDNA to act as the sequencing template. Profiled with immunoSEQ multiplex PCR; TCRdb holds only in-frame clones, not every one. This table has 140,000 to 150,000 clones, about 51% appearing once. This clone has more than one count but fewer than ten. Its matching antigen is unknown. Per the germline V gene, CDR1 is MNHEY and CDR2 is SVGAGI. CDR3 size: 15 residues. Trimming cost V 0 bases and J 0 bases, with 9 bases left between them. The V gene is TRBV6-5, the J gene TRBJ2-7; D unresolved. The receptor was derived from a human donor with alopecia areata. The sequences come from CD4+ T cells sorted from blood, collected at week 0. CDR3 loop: CASSYSTFSSYEQYF. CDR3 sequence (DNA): TGTGCCAGCAGTTACTCGACTTTTAGCTCCTACGAGCAGTACTTC.